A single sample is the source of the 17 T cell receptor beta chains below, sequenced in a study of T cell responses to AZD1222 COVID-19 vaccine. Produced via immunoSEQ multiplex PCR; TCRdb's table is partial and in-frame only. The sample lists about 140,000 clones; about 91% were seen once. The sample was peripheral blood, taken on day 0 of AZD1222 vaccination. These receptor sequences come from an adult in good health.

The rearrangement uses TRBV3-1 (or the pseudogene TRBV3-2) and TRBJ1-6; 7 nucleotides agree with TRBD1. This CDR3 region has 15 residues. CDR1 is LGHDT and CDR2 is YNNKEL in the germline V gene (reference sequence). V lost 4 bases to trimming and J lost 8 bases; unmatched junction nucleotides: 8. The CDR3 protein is CASSPTWDSYSPLHF. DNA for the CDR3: TGTGCCAGCAGCCCCACGTGGGACAGCTATTCACCCCTCCACTTT.

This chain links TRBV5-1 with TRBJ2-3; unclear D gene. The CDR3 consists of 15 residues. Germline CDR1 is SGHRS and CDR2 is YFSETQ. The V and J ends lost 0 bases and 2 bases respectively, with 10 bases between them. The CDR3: CASSLEGYSTDTQYF. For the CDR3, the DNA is TGCGCCAGCAGCTTGGAGGGCTACTCCACAGATACGCAGTATTTT. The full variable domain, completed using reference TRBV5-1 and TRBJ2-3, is KAGVTQTPRYLIKTRGQQVTLSCSPISGHRSVSWYQQTPGQGLQFLFEYFSETQRNKGNFPGRFSGRQFSNSRSEMNVSTLELGDSALYLCASSLEGYSTDTQYFGPGTRLTVL.

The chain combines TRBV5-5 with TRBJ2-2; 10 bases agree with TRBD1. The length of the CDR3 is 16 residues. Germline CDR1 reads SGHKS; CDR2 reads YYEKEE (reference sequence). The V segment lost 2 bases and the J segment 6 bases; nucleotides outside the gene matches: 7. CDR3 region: CASSFGQGGIAGELFF. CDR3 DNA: TGTGCCAGCAGCTTTGGACAGGGGGGAATCGCCGGGGAGCTGTTTTTT. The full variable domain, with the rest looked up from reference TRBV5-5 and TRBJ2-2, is DAGVTQSPTHLIKTRGQQVTLRCSPISGHKSVSWYQQVLGQGPQFIFQYYEKEERGRGNFPDRFSARQFPNYSSELNVNALLLGDSALYLCASSFGQGGIAGELFFGEGSRLTVL.

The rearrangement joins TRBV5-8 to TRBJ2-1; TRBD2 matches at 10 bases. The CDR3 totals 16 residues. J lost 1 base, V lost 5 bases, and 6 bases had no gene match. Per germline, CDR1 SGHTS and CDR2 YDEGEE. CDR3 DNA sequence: TGTGCCAGCAGGGCCGGGACTAGCGCTTCCTACAATGAGCAGTTCTTC. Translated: CASRAGTSASYNEQFF.

Here the CDR3 DNA reads TGTGCCAGCAGCCTATACATGAACGAGCAGTACTTC. Translating it yields CASSLYMNEQYF. The chain has TRBV7-8 and TRBJ2-7; no firm D call. The CDR3 is 12 residues long. Germline CDR1 SGHVS, CDR2 FQNEAQ. The V end was cut by 5 bases, the J end by 5 bases, with 10 bases between.

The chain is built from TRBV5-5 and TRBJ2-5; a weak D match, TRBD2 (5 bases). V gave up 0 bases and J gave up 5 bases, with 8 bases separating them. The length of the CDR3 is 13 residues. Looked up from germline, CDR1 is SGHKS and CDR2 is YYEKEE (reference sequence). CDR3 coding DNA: TGTGCCAGCAGCTTGGTAGTAGCGGAGACCCAGTACTTC. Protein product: CASSLVVAETQYF. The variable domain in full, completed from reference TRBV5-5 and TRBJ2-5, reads DAGVTQSPTHLIKTRGQQVTLRCSPISGHKSVSWYQQVLGQGPQFIFQYYEKEERGRGNFPDRFSARQFPNYSSELNVNALLLGDSALYLCASSLVVAETQYFGPGTRLLVL.

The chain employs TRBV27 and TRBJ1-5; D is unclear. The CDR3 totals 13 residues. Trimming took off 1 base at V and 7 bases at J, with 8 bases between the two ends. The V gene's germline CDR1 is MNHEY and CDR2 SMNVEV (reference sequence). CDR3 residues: CASSLFAGQPQHF. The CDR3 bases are TGTGCCAGCAGTTTATTCGCTGGACAGCCCCAGCATTTT.

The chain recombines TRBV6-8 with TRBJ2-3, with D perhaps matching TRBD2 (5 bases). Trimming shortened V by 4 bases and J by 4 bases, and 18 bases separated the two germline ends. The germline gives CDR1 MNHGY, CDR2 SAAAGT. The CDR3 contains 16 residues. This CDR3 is CASSFPDGRRPDTQYF. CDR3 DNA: TGTGCCAGCAGTTTCCCAGACGGTCGGAGGCCAGATACGCAGTATTTT.

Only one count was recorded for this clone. The CDR3 loop reads CASSFRQGADIQYF. Written as DNA, the CDR3 is TGTGCCAGCAGCTTTCGACAGGGGGCGGACATTCAGTACTTC. V gene TRBV7-3 combines with J gene TRBJ2-4; TRBD1 aligns across 10 bases. V shed 3 bases, J shed 8 bases, and the junction held 4 bases outside the gene matches. This CDR3 has 14 amino acids. CDR1 and CDR2 (germline): SGHTA, FQGTGA.

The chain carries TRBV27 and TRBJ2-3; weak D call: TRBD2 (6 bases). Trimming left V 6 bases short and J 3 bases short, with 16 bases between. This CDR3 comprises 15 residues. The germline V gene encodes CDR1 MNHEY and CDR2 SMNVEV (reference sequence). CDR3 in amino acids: CASRPGLIGTDTQYF. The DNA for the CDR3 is TGTGCCAGCAGACCGGGACTCATCGGAACAGATACGCAGTATTTT.

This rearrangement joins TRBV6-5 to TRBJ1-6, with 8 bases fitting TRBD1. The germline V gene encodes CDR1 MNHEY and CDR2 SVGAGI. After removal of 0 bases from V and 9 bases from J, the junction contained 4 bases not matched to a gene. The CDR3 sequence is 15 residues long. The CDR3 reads CASSYSRTGTSPLHF. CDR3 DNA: TGTGCCAGCAGTTACTCGAGGACAGGGACTTCACCCCTCCACTTT.

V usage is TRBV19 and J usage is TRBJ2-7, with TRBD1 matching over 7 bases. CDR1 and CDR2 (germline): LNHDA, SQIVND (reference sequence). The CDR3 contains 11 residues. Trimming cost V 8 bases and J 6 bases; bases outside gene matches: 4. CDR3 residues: CASADRAEQYF. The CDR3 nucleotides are TGTGCCAGTGCAGACAGGGCCGAGCAGTACTTC.

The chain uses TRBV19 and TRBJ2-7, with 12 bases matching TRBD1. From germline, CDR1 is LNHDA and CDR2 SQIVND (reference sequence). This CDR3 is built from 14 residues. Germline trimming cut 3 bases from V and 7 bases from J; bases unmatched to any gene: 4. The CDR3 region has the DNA TGTGCCAGTAGTATGGGACAGGGGGCGAGAGAGCAGTACTTC. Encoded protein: CASSMGQGAREQYF.

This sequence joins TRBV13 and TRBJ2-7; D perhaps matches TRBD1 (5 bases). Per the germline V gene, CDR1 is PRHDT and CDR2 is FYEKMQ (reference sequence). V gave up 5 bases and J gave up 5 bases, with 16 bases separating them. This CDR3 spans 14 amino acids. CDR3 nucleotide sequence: TGTGCCAGCAGCCATTCCAGGGATTTCCACGAGCAGTACTTC. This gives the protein CASSHSRDFHEQYF.

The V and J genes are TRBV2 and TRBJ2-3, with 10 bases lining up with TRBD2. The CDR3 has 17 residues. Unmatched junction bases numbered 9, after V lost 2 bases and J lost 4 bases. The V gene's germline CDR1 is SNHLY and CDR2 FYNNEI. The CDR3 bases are TGTGCCAGCAGTGAAATGTCGGCTAGCGGGGGCCCAGATACGCAGTATTTT. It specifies CASSEMSASGGPDTQYF.

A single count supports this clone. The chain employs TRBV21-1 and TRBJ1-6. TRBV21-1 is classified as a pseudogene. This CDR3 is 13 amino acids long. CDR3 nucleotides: TGTGCCAGCAGCCCCCGAAGGGTTTCACCCCTCCACTTT. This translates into CASSPRRVSPLHF.

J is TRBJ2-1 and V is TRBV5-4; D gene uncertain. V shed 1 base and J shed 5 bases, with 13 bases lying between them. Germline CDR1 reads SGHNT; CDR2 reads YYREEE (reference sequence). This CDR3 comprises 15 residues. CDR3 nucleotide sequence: TGTGCCAGCAGCTTGAGGGCGCCCGGGCACAATGAGCAGTTCTTC. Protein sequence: CASSLRAPGHNEQFF.